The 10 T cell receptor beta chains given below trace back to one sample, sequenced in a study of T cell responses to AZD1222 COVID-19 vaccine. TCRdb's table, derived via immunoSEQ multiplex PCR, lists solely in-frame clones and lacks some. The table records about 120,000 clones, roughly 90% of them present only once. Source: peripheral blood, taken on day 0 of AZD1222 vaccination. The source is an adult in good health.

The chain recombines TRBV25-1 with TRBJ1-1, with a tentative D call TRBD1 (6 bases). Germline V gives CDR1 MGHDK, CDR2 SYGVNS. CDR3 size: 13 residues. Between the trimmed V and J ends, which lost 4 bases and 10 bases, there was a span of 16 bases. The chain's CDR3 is CASSGHYRVGAFF. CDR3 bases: TGTGCCAGCAGTGGTCATTACAGGGTCGGAGCTTTCTTT.

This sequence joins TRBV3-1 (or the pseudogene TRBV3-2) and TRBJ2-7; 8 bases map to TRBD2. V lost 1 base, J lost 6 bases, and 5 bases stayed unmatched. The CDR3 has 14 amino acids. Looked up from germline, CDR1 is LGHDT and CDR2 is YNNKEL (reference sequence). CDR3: CASSQVRGGREQYF. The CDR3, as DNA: TGTGCCAGCAGCCAAGTCCGGGGGGGCCGCGAGCAGTACTTC.

CDR3 coding DNA: TGTGCCAGCAGCTCCCCGGACAGACAAAATGAAAAACTGTTTTTT. This codes for CASSSPDRQNEKLFF. V gene TRBV21-1 combines with J gene TRBJ1-4; the table gives TRBD1 as D, unverified against the DNA. TRBV21-1 is a documented pseudogene. The CDR3 totals 15 residues.

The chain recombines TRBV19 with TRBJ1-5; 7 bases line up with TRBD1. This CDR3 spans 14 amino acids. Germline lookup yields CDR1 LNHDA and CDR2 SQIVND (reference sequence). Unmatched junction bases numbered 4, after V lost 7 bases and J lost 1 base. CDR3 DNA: TGTGCCAGTATGGTGACAGGGAGCAATCAGCCCCAGCATTTT. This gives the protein CASMVTGSNQPQHF.

CDR3: CASSIRGGGTFF. In DNA, the CDR3 is TGTGCCAGCAGCATAAGGGGGGGAGGGACTTTCTTT. The gene calls are TRBV11-2 and TRBJ1-1; TRBD1 might be the D (6 bases). Germline V lookup: CDR1 SGHAT, CDR2 FQNNGV. Trimming stripped 5 bases from V and 12 bases from J, with 16 bases between. CDR3 length: 12 residues. The full variable domain, with the rest looked up from reference TRBV11-2 and TRBJ1-1, is EAGVAQSPRYKIIEKRQSVAFWCNPISGHATLYWYQQILGQGPKLLIQFQNNGVVDDSQLPKDRFSAERLKGVDSTLKIQPAKLEDSAVYLCASSIRGGGTFFGQGTRLTVV.

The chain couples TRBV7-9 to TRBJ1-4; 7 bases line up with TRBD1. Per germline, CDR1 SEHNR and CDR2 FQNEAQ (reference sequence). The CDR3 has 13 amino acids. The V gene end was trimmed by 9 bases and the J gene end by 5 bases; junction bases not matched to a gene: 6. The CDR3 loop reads CASSRGGNEKLFF. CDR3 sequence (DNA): TGTGCCAGTTCACGAGGGGGCAATGAAAAACTGTTTTTT.

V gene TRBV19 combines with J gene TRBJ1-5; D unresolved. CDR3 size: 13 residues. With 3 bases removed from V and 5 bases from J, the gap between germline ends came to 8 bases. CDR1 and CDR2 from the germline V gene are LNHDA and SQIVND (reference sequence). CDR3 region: CASSMNRDQPQHF. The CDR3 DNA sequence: TGTGCCAGTAGTATGAACCGAGATCAGCCCCAGCATTTT. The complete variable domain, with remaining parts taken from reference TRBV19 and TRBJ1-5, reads DGGITQSPKYLFRKEGQNVTLSCEQNLNHDAMYWYRQDPGQGLRLIYYSQIVNDFQKGDIAEGYSVSREKKESFPLTVTSAQKNPTAFYLCASSMNRDQPQHFGDGTRLSIL.

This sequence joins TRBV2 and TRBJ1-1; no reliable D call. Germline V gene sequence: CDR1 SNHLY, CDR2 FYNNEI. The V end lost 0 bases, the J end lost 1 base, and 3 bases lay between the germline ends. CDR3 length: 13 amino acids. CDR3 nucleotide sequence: TGTGCCAGCAGTGAAGCCCCGAACACTGAAGCTTTCTTT. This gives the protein CASSEAPNTEAFF.

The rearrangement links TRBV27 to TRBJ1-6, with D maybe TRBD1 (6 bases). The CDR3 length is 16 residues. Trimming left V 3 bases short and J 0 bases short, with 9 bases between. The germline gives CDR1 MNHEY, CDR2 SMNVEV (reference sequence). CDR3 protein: CASSLVGASYNSPLHF. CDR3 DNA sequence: TGTGCCAGCAGTTTGGTGGGGGCCTCCTATAATTCACCCCTCCACTTT.

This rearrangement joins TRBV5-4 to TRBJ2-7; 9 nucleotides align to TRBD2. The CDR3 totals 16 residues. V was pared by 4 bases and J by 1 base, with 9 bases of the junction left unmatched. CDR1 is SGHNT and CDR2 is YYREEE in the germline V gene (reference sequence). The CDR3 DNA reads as TGTGCCAGCAGCCCGCTTTTGGCGGGGGGGTCCTACGAGCAGTACTTC. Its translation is CASSPLLAGGSYEQYF.